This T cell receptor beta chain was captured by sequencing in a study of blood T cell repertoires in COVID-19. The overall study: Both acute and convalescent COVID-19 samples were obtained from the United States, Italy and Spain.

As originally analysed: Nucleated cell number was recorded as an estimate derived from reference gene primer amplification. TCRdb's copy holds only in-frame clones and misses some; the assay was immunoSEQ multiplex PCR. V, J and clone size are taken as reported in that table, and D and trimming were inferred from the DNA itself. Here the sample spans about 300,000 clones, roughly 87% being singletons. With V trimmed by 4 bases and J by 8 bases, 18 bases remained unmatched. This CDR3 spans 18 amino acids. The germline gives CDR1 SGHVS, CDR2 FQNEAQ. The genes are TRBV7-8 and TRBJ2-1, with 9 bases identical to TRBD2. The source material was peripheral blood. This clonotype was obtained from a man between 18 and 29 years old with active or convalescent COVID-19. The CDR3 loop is CASSWGAVASGVFDEQFF. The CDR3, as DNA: TGTGCCAGCAGCTGGGGGGCCGTGGCTAGCGGGGTTTTTGATGAGCAGTTCTTC.